Described below is a single TCR beta chain sequence and its context. Per the original data handling: Reference gene primer amplification gave estimated nucleated cell counts. Profiled with immunoSEQ multiplex PCR; TCRdb holds only in-frame clones, not every one. V and J calls and clone size follow that table, whereas D and trimming were derived from the DNA. The table shows more than 95,000 clones, with 88% occurring only once. The entry originates in a study of blood T cell repertoires in COVID-19. As for the study in general: Researchers got acute and convalescent COVID-19 samples from the United States, Italy and Spain. In each case, the material was cDNA or gDNA derived from T cells, B-cell-depleted T cells, or PBMCs.

CDR3 size: 14 residues. Germline V gene data show CDR1 as SEHNR and CDR2 as FQNEAQ (reference sequence). With 0 bases removed from V and 5 bases from J, the gap between germline ends came to 8 bases. Source material: peripheral blood. The gene calls are TRBV7-9 and TRBJ1-5, with a possible D match to TRBD1 (6 bases). This receptor was identified in a man over 45 with acute or convalescent COVID-19. CDR3 in amino acids: CASSLAGGHQPQHF. The DNA for the CDR3 is TGTGCCAGCAGCTTAGCAGGGGGACATCAGCCCCAGCATTTT.